This TCR beta chain was identified during a study of T cell repertoires in cytomegalovirus infection. Study information: Public TCR beta signatures indicated both CMV infection and matching HLA type.

Study findings and constraints: There were HLA-C-restricted CMV-specific TCR beta clonotypes dominating the ex vivo response.

A single record per CDR3 protein comes from TCRdb applying MiXCR to the reads. The sample yields 110,000 or so distinct CDR3 sequences, around 31% seen once. Worth noting for this clonotype: Its matching antigen is unknown.

This CDR3 region has 17 residues. Trimming removed 2 bases at V and 5 bases at J, with 19 bases between. The germline V gene has CDR1 SGHVS and CDR2 FNYEAQ. The V and J genes are TRBV7-6 and TRBJ2-1; D gene ambiguous. This clonotype was sampled from a human donor in good health (CMV status not recorded). Some clones in this sample may be carry-over from other donors' samples. Material: CD8+ T cells from cultured PBMCs, obtained from culture after CMV antigen stimulation. This CDR3 is CASSLSGPGSTDNEQFF. The DNA for the CDR3 is TGTGCCAGCAGCTTATCCGGTCCGGGTAGTACGGACAATGAGCAGTTCTTC.